This T cell receptor (beta chain) was observed in a study of cytotoxic CD8 clonotypes in ibrutinib-treated CLL. Assay: immunoSEQ multiplex PCR; the TCRdb copy retains only in-frame clones and omits some. The sample shows about 300,000 clones, around 77% of them seen only once. A note on this clone: Its antigen is unknown.

CDR1 and CDR2 (germline): SNHLY, FYNNEI. V was cut by 7 bases and J by 8 bases, with 15 bases left in between. The CDR3 totals 13 residues. General study findings and limits: Public clonotypes were seen rarely and were contracted or stable on treatment. Patients had baseline clonality above age-matched healthy donors, and this clonality moved with circulating CD8+ T-cell counts. The times at which samples were taken varied between sustained-remission and progressing patients.

This receptor was identified in a human donor with chronic lymphocytic leukemia. This specimen was PBMCs, taken at disease progression, from a patient treated with ibrutinib. The chain joins TRBV2 to TRBJ2-1; D not certain. The CDR3 spells CASKGPPRYEQFF. The CDR3 coding sequence is TGTGCCAGCAAAGGGCCACCGCGATATGAGCAGTTCTTC.